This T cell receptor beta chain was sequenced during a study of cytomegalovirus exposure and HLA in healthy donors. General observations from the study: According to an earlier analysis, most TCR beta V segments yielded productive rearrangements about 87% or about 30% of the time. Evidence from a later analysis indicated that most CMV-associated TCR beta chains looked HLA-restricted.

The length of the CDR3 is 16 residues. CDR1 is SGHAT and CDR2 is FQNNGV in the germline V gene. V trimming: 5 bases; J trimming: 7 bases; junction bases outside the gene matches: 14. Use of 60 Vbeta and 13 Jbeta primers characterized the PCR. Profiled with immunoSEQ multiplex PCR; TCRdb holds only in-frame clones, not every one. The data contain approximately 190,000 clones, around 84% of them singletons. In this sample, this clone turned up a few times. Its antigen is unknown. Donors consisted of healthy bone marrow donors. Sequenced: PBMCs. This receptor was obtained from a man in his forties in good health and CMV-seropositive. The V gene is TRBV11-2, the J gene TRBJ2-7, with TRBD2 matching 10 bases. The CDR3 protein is CASSPLGTSVFKEQYF. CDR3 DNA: TGTGCCAGCAGCCCACTCGGGACTAGCGTGTTCAAGGAGCAGTACTTC.